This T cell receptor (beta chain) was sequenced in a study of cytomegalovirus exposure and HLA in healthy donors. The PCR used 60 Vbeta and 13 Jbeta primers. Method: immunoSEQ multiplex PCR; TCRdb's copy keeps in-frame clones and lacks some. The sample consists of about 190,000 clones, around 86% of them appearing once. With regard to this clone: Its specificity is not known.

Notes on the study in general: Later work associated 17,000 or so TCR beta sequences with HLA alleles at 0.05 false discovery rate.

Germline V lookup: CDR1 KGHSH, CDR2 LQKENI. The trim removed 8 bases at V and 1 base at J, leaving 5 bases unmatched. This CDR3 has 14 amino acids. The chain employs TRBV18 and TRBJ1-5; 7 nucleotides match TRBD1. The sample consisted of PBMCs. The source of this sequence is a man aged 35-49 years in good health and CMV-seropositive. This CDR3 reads CASTIQGSNQPQHF. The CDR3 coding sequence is TGTGCCAGCACTATACAGGGGAGCAATCAGCCCCAGCATTTT.